These 4 T cell receptor beta chains came from one sample sequenced in a study of T cell responses to AZD1222 COVID-19 vaccine. Sequenced by immunoSEQ multiplex PCR; TCRdb stores in-frame clones only, minus some. This table holds around 200,000 clones, 88% found once. The sample was peripheral blood, taken on day 0 of AZD1222 vaccination. The origin of the receptors is an adult in good health.

The V and J genes are TRBV6-5 and TRBJ1-5, with unresolved D. The length of the CDR3 is 13 residues. The germline V and J ends were trimmed by 6 bases and 4 bases, with 10 bases remaining between them. Germline values: CDR1 MNHEY, CDR2 SVGAGI. The CDR3 loop is CASRGPMNQPQHF. The CDR3 nucleotides read TGTGCCAGCAGAGGACCCATGAATCAGCCCCAGCATTTT.

V gene TRBV4-3 combines with J gene TRBJ2-3; perhaps TRBD1 as D (5 bases). This CDR3 comprises 14 residues. Deletions cut 4 bases from V and 6 bases from J, with 14 bases between. Germline V gene lookup returns CDR1 LGHNA and CDR2 YSLEER. The CDR3 region is CASSPEVGVDTQYF. CDR3 nucleotides: TGCGCCAGCAGCCCCGAGGTAGGGGTTGATACGCAGTATTTT.

The chain uses TRBV7-9 and TRBJ1-6; tentative D call: TRBD1 (5 bases). The CDR3 runs to 13 residues. Trimming cost V 11 bases and J 7 bases, with 15 bases left between them. CDR1 is SEHNR, CDR2 FQNEAQ, per germline (reference sequence). The CDR3 reads CAFEGEGNSPLHF. The CDR3 DNA sequence: TGTGCCTTCGAAGGGGAGGGGAATTCACCCCTCCACTTT.

This clone was observed a handful of times. This chain uses TRBV28 with TRBJ1-1; D gene uncertain. This CDR3 comprises 13 residues. Germline values: CDR1 MDHEN, CDR2 SYDVKM. The V end was cut by 1 base, the J end by 8 bases, with 11 bases between. Written as DNA, the CDR3 is TGTGCCAGCAGTTTATACCTTTCAAGAGAAGCTTTCTTT. It codes for CASSLYLSREAFF.